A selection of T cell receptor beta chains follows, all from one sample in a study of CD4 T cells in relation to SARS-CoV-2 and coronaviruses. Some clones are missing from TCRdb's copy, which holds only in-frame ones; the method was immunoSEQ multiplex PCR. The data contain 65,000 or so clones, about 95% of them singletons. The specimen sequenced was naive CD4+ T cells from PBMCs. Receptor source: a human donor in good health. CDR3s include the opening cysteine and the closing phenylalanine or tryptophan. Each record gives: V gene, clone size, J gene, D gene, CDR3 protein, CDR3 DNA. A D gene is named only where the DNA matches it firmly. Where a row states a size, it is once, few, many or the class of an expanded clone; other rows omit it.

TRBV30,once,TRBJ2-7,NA,CAWSVWGVEQYF,TGTGCCTGGAGTGTCTGGGGGGTCGAGCAGTACTTC
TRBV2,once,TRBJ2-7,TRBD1,CASTTGQVSYEQYF,TGTGCCAGCACTACGGGACAGGTCTCCTACGAGCAGTACTTC
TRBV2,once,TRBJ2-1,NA,CASSDTGTHNEQFF,TGTGCCAGCAGTGATACAGGGACCCACAATGAGCAGTTCTTC
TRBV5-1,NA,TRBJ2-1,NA,CASSLRRGNEQFF,TGCGCCAGCAGCTTGAGGAGAGGCAATGAGCAGTTCTTC
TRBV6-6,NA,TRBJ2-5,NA,CASSYGQETQYF,TGTGCCAGCAGTTACGGACAAGAGACCCAGTACTTC
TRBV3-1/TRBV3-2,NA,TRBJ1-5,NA,CASRHTNSIYQPQHF,TGTGCCAGCAGACACACGAACTCCATCTATCAGCCCCAGCATTTT
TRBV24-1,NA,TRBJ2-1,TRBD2,CATSDFGTSGRGEQFF,TGTGCCACCAGTGATTTTGGGACTAGCGGCCGAGGTGAGCAGTTCTTC
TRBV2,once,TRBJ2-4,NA,CASSELVLAKNIQYF,TGTGCCAGCAGTGAACTTGTACTAGCCAAAAACATTCAGTACTTC
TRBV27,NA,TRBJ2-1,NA,CASSRGLGRHYNEQFF,TGTGCCAGCAGTCGGGGTCTGGGACGGCACTACAATGAGCAGTTCTTC
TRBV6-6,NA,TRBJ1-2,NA,CASSYSERSAVGYTF,TGTGCCAGCAGTTACTCCGAGAGATCAGCGGTTGGCTACACCTTC
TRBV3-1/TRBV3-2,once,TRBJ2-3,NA,CASTSLLSDTQYF,TGTGCCAGCACAAGCTTGTTGTCAGATACGCAGTATTTT
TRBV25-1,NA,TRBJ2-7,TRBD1,CASFGGTGLEQYF,TGTGCCAGCTTCGGAGGGACAGGGCTCGAGCAGTACTTC
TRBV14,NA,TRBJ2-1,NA,CASSPGLADEQFF,TGTGCCAGCAGCCCCGGCCTAGCCGATGAGCAGTTCTTC
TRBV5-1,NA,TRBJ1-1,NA,CASSPTGTPETEAFF,TGCGCCAGCAGCCCAACCGGGACCCCGGAGACTGAAGCTTTCTTT
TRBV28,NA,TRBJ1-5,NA,CASGQPNSNQPQHF,TGTGCCAGCGGGCAGCCGAATAGCAATCAGCCCCAGCATTTT
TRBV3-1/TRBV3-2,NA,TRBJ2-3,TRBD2,CASSLGLAGGFVSDTQYF,TGTGCCAGCAGCCTGGGGTTAGCGGGAGGTTTTGTTTCGGATACGCAGTATTTT
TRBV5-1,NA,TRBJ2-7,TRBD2,CASSPGTSFSYEQYF,TGCGCCAGCAGCCCCGGGACTAGCTTCTCCTACGAGCAGTACTTC
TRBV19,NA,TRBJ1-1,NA,CASSIGFRRNTEAFF,TGTGCCAGTAGTATAGGGTTCAGAAGAAACACTGAAGCTTTCTTT
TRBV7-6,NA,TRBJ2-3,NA,CASSLRPPLGGRKTDTQYF,TGTGCCAGCAGCTTACGCCCCCCTCTTGGCGGGCGAAAGACAGATACGCAGTATTTT
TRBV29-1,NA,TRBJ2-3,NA,CSVEDTGALTDTQYF,TGCAGCGTTGAGGACACCGGGGCGCTGACAGATACGCAGTATTTT
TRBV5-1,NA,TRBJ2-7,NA,CASSSNYEQYF,TGCGCCAGCAGCTCGAACTACGAGCAGTACTTC
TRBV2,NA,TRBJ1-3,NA,CASRDPAAGNTIYF,TGTGCCAGCAGAGACCCAGCGGCTGGAAACACCATATATTTT
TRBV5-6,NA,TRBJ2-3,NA,CASSLGFQPQYF,TGTGCCAGCAGCTTGGGATTCCAGCCCCAGTATTTT
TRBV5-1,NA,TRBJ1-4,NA,CASSLTEKLFF,TGCGCCAGCAGCTTGACTGAAAAACTGTTTTTT
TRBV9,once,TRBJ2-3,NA,CASSVGGVLSTDTQYF,TGTGCCAGCAGCGTAGGGGGCGTTCTTAGCACAGATACGCAGTATTTT
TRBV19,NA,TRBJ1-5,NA,CASSIEGNQPQHF,TGTGCCAGTAGTATAGAAGGGAATCAGCCCCAGCATTTT
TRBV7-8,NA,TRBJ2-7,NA,CASSPQRVFSYEQYF,TGTGCCAGCAGCCCCCAGCGGGTGTTTTCCTACGAGCAGTACTTC
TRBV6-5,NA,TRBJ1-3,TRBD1,CASRGQGALGNTIYF,TGTGCCAGCAGGGGACAGGGGGCCCTTGGAAACACCATATATTTT
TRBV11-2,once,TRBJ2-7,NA,CASSFRAGSWEQYF,TGTGCCAGCAGCTTCAGGGCGGGATCTTGGGAGCAGTACTTC
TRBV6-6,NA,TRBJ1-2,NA,CASSYGARAEGGYTF,TGTGCCAGCAGTTACGGAGCCCGGGCCGAGGGTGGCTACACCTTC
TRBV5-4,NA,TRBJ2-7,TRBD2,CASSSRTSGSYEQYF,TGTGCCAGCAGCTCCCGGACTAGCGGCTCCTACGAGCAGTACTTC
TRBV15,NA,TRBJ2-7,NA,CATSRGRGVESYEQYF,TGTGCCACCAGCAGAGGAAGGGGGGTCGAAAGCTACGAGCAGTACTTC
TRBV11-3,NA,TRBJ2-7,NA,CASSKEDGSYEQYF,TGTGCCAGCAGCAAGGAGGACGGGTCCTACGAGCAGTACTTC
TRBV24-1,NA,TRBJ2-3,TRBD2,CATSDLSRTSGRSDTQYF,TGTGCCACCAGTGATTTGTCCAGGACTAGCGGGAGATCAGATACGCAGTATTTT
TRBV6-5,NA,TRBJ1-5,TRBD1,CASSLGQGANQPQHF,TGTGCCAGCAGTCTCGGACAGGGGGCCAATCAGCCCCAGCATTTT
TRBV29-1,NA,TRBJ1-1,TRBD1,CSVDTGGRNTEAFF,TGCAGCGTAGACACAGGGGGAAGGAACACTGAAGCTTTCTTT
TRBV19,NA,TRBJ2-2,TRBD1,CASSLRDSKNTGELFF,TGTGCCAGTAGTCTCCGGGACAGCAAGAACACCGGGGAGCTGTTTTTT
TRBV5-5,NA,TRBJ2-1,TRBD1,CASSLGQGWLNEQFF,TGTGCCAGCAGCCTCGGACAGGGGTGGTTAAATGAGCAGTTCTTC
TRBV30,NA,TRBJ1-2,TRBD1,CAWSKQGADYGYTF,TGTGCCTGGAGCAAACAGGGGGCCGACTATGGCTACACCTTC
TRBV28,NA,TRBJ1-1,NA,CASTPGEGRLSVAFF,TGTGCCAGCACCCCGGGCGAGGGCAGACTTAGCGTGGCTTTCTTT
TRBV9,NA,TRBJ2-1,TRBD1,CASSVDHRGHEQFF,TGTGCCAGCAGCGTAGATCACAGGGGGCATGAGCAGTTCTTC
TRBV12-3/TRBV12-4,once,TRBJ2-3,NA,CASHPSTDTQYF,TGTGCCAGCCACCCTTCAACAGATACGCAGTATTTT
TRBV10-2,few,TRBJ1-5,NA,CASSESGTPNQPQHF,TGCGCCAGCAGTGAGTCGGGGACACCCAATCAGCCCCAGCATTTT